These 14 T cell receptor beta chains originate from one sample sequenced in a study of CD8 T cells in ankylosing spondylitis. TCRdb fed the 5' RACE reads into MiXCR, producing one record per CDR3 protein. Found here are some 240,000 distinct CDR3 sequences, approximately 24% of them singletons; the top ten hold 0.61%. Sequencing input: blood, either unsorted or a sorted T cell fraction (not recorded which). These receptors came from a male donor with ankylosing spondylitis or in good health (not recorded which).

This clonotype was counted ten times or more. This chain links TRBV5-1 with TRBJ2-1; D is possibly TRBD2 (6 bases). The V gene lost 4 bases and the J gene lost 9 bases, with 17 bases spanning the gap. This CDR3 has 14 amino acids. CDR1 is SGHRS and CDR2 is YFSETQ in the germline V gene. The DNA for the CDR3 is TGCGCCAGCAGCATACGGGACTTGTGGGGTGAGCAGTTCTTC. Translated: CASSIRDLWGEQFF.

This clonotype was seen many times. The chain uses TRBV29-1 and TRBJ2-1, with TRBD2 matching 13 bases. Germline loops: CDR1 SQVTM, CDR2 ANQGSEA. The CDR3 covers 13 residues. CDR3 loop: CTPTSGGYNEQFF. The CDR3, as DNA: TGCACCCCGACTAGCGGGGGGTACAATGAGCAGTTCTTC.

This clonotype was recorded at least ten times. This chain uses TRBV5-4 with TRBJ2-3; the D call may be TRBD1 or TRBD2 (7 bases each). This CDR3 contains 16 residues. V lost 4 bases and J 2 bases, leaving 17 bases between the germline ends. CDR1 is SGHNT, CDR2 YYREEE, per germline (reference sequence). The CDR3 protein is CASSPRGGTATDTQYF. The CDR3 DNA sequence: TGTGCCAGCAGCCCGAGGGGGGGGACAGCCACAGATACGCAGTATTTT.

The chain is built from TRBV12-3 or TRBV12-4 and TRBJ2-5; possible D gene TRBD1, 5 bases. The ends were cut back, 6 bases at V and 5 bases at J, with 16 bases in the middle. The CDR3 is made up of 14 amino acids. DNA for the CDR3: TGTGCCAGCAGGTTGACAGCTAGTAGGGAGACCCAGTACTTC. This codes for CASRLTASRETQYF.

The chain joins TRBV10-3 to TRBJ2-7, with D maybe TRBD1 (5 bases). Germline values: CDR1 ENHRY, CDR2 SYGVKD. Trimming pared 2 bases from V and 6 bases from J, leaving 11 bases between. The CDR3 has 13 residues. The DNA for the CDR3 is TGTGCCATCAGTGAGACGGCCCAGGGCGAGCAGTACTTC. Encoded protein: CAISETAQGEQYF.

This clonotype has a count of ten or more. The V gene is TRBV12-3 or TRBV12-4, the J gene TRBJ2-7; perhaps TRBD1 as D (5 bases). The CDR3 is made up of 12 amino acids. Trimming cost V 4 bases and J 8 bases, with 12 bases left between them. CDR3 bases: TGTGCCAGCAGTTCCTACCCAGGGAAGCAGTACTTC. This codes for CASSSYPGKQYF.

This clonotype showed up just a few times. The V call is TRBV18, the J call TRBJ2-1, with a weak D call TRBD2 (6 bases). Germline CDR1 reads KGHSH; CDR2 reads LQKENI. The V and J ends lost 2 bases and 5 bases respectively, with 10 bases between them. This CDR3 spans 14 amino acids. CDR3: CASSPGLNDNEQFF. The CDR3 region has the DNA TGTGCCAGCTCACCAGGACTAAATGACAATGAGCAGTTCTTC.

CDR3 loop: CAISETRTGPYNEQFF. The CDR3 bases are TGTGCCATCAGTGAGACAAGGACAGGACCGTACAATGAGCAGTTCTTC. The chain couples TRBV10-3 to TRBJ2-1; 7 bases are a match to TRBD1. V dropped 2 bases and J dropped 4; count of bases not matched to a gene: 8. The CDR3 covers 16 residues. Germline loops: CDR1 ENHRY, CDR2 SYGVKD.

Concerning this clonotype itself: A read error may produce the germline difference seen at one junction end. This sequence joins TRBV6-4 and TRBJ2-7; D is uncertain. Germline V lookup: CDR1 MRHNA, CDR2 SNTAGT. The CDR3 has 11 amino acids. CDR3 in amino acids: CASSTEPRANF. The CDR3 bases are TGTGCCAGCAGTACTGAACCCCGGGCCAACTTC.

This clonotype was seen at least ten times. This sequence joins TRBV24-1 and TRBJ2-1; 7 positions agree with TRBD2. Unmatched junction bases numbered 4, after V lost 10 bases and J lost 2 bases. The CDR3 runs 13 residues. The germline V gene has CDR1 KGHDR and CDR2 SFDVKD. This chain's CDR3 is CATGAGAYNEQFF. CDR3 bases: TGTGCCACAGGGGCGGGAGCCTACAATGAGCAGTTCTTC.

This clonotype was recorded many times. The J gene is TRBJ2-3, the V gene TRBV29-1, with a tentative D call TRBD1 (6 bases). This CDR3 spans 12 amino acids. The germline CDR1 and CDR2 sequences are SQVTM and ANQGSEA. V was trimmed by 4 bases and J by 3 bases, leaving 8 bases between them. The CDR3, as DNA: TGCAGCGTTGTTCAGGGGACAGATACGCAGTATTTT. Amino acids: CSVVQGTDTQYF.

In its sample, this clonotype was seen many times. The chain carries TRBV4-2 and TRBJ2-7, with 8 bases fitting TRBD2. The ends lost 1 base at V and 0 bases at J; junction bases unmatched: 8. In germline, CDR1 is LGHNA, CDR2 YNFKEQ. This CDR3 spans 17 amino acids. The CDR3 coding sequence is TGTGCCAGCAGCCAAGCCAACGTAGCGGGGTACTCCTACGAGCAGTACTTC. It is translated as CASSQANVAGYSYEQYF.

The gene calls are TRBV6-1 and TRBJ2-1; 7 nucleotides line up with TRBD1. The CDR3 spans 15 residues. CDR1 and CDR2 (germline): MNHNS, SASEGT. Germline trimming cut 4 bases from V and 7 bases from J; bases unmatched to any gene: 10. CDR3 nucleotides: TGTGCCAGCAGTGGACAGGGACGGATTTGGAATGAGCAGTTCTTC. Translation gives CASSGQGRIWNEQFF.

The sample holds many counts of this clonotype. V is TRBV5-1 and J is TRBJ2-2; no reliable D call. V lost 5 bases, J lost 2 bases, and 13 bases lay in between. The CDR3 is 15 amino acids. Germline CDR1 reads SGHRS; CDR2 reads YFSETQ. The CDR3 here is CASSNMGINTGELFF. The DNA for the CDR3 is TGCGCCAGCAGTAACATGGGGATAAACACCGGGGAGCTGTTTTTT. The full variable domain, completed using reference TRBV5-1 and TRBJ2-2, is KAGVTQTPRYLIKTRGQQVTLSCSPISGHRSVSWYQQTPGQGLQFLFEYFSETQRNKGNFPGRFSGRQFSNSRSEMNVSTLELGDSALYLCASSNMGINTGELFFGEGSRLTVL.